This T cell receptor (beta chain) was sequenced during a study of blood T cells in healthy people across ages. This clonotype came up once. The CDR3 is 11 amino acids. Germline V gene lookup returns CDR1 SQVTM and CDR2 ANQGSEA. The ends were cut back, 3 bases at V and 8 bases at J, with 10 bases in the middle. Combining a sample-barcoded 5' primer with a J-beta primer mix, a second PCR ran for 7 to 11 cycles. TCRdb re-called the 5' RACE reads through MiXCR, storing one row per CDR3 protein. The sample yields roughly 560,000 distinct CDR3 sequences, about 25% seen once. Another study also made use of these data, one on T cells of mothers and their children.

The rearrangement joins TRBV29-1 to TRBJ1-2; D perhaps matches TRBD1 (5 bases). The sequencing sample was made of blood. The TCR originated in a boy younger than 18 in good health. The CDR3 DNA reads TGCAGCGTTGATGGGGGAGGGGGCTACACCTTC. Residues: CSVDGGGGYTF.